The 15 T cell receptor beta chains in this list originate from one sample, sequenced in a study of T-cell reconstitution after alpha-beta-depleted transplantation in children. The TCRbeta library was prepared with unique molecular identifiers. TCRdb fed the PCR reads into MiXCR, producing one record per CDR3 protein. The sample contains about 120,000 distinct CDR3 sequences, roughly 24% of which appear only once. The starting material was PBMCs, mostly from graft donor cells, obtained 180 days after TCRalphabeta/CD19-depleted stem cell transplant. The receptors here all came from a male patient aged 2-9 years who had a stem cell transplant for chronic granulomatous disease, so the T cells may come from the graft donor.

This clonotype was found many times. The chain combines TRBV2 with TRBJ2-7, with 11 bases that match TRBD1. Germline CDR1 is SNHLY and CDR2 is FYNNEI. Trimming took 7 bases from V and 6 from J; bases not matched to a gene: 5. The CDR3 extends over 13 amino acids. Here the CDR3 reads CASMDRGHSEQYF. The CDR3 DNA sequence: TGTGCCAGCATGGACAGGGGGCACAGCGAGCAGTACTTC.

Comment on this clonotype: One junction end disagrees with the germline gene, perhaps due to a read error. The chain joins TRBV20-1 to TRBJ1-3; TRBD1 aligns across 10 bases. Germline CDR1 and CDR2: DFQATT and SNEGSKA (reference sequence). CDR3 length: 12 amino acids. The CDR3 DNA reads TGCAGTACTAGACGGGACAGGGGCCCATTCTATTTT. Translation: CSTRRDRGPFYF.

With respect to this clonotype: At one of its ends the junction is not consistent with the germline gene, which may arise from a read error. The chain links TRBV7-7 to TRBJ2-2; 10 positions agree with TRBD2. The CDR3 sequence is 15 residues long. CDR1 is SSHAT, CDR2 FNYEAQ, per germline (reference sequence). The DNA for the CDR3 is TGTGCTAGCAGCTTATCTAGCGGGGGCACCGGGGAGCTGTTTTTT. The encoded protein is CASSLSSGGTGELFF.

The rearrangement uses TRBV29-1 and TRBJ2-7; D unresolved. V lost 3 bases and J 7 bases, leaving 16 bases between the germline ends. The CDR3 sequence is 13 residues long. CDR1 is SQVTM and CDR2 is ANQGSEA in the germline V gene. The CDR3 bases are TGCAGCGTTGAGTCTCCTTCTAGGTTGGAGCAGTACTTC. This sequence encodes CSVESPSRLEQYF.

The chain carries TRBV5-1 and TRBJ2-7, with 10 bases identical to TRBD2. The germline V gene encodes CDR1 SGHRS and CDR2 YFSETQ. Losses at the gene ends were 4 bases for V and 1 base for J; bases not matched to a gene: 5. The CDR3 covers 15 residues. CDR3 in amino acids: CASSTRTSGSYEQYF. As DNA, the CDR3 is TGCGCCAGCAGCACCCGGACTAGCGGATCCTACGAGCAGTACTTC. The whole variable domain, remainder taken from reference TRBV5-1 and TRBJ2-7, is KAGVTQTPRYLIKTRGQQVTLSCSPISGHRSVSWYQQTPGQGLQFLFEYFSETQRNKGNFPGRFSGRQFSNSRSEMNVSTLELGDSALYLCASSTRTSGSYEQYFGPGTRLTVT.

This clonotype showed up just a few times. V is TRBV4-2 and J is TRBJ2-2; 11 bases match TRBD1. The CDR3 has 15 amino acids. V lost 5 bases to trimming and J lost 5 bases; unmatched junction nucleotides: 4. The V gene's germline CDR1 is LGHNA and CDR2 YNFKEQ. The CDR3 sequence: CASSGRDRGTGELFF. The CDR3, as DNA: TGTGCCAGCAGCGGCCGGGACAGGGGGACCGGGGAGCTGTTTTTT.

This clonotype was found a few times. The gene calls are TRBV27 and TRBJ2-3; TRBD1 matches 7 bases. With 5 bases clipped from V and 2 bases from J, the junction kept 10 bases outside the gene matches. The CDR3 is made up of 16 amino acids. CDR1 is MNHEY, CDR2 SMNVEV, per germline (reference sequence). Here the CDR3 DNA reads TGTGCCAGCAGTGGGGGACAGCTACTATTCACAGATACGCAGTATTTT. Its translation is CASSGGQLLFTDTQYF.

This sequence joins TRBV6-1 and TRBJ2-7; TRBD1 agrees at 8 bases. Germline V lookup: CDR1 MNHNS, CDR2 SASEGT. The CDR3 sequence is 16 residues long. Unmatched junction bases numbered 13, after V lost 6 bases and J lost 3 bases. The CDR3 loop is CASRTPGGAPFYEQYF. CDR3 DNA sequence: TGTGCCAGCAGGACACCAGGGGGCGCTCCTTTCTACGAGCAGTACTTC.

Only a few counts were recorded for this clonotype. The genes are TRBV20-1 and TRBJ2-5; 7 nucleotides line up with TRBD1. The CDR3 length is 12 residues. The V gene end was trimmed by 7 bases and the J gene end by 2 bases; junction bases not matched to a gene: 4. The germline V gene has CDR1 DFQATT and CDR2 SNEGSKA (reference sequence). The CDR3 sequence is CSVLGQQETQYF. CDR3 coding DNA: TGCAGTGTATTGGGACAGCAAGAGACCCAGTACTTC.

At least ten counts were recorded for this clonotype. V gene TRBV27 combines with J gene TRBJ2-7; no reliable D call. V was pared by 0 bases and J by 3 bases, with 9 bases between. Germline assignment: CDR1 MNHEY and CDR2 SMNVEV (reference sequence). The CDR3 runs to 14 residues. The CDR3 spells CASSLSDASYEQYF. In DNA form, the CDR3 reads TGTGCCAGCAGTTTATCAGACGCCAGCTACGAGCAGTACTTC.

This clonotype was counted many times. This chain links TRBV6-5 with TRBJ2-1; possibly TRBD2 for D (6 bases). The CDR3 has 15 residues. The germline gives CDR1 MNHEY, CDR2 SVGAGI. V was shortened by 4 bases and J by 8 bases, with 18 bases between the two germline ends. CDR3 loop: CASSSPGRRVYEQFF. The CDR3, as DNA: TGTGCCAGCAGTTCTCCGGGACGGAGGGTTTATGAGCAGTTCTTC.

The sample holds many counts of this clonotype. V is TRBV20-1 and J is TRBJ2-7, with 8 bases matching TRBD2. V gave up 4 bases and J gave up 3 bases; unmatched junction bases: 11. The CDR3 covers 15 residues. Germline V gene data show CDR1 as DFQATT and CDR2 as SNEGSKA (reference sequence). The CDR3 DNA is TGCAGTGCTACCGAAACTAGCGGAGCCCTCTACGAGCAGTACTTC. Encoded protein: CSATETSGALYEQYF.

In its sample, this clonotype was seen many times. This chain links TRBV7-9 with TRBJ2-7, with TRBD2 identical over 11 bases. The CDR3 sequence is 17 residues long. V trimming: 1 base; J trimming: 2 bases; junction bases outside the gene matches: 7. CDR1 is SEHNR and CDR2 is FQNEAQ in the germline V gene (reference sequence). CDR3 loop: CASSLVSSGGLTYEQYF. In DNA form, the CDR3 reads TGTGCCAGCAGCTTAGTGTCTAGCGGGGGGCTTACCTACGAGCAGTACTTC.

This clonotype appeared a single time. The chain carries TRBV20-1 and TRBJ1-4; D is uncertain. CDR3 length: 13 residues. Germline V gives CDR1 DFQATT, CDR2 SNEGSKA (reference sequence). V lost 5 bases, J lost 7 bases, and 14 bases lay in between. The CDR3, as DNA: TGCAGTGCTGAGATGTCGGCAGGTGAAAAACTGTTTTTT. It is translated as CSAEMSAGEKLFF.

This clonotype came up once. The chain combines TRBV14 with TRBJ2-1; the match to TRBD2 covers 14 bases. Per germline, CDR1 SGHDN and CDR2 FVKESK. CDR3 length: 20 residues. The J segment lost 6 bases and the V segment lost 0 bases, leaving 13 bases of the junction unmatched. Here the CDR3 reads CASSQDRGTSGGSSPNEQFF. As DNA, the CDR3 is TGTGCCAGCAGCCAAGACCGCGGGACTAGCGGGGGTTCTTCACCCAATGAGCAGTTCTTC.